The 6 T cell receptor beta chains below were found in one sample sequenced in a study of CD8 T cells in Susac syndrome. An amount of RNA that ranged from roughly 0.5 to 1 ug was reverse transcribed with random hexamers. TCRdb reprocessed the immunoSEQ multiplex PCR reads with MiXCR, giving one entry per CDR3 protein. Of roughly 130,000 distinct CDR3 sequences in the sample, about 93% were seen once. Sequencing input: CD8+ T cells from PBMCs. All receptors come from a human donor with Susac syndrome.

The chain uses TRBV15 and TRBJ2-5; 7 nucleotides align to TRBD1. This CDR3 contains 14 residues. Germline CDR1 and CDR2: LNHNV and YYDKDF (reference sequence). V was pared by 7 bases and J by 1 base, with 6 bases of the junction left unmatched. Here the CDR3 DNA reads TGTGCCACCAATACAGGGGCCGTCCAAGAGACCCAGTACTTC. Amino acid sequence: CATNTGAVQETQYF.

This chain connects TRBV20-1 to TRBJ1-2, with 10 bases lining up with TRBD1. Germline V lookup: CDR1 DFQATT, CDR2 SNEGSKA (reference sequence). The trim removed 0 bases at V and 4 bases at J, leaving 5 bases unmatched. This CDR3 is 15 amino acids long. CDR3 residues: CSARDPGTGAYGYTF. In nucleotides, the CDR3 is TGCAGTGCTAGAGATCCCGGGACAGGGGCCTATGGCTACACCTTC.

V gene TRBV5-1 combines with J gene TRBJ2-7; TRBD1 or TRBD2 may be the D gene (5 bases each). Germline V lookup: CDR1 SGHRS, CDR2 YFSETQ. The CDR3 is 15 residues long. With 2 bases removed from V and 7 bases from J, the gap between germline ends came to 19 bases. This CDR3 is CASSFSAGTVLEQYF. The CDR3, as DNA: TGCGCCAGCAGCTTCTCGGCAGGGACCGTCCTGGAGCAGTACTTC.

J is TRBJ2-3 and V is TRBV2, with 10 bases matching TRBD2. The CDR3 spans 13 residues. Losses at the gene ends were 7 bases for V and 5 bases for J; bases not matched to a gene: 3. Germline loops: CDR1 SNHLY, CDR2 FYNNEI. CDR3 residues: CASTSGGEDTQYF. The CDR3 region has the DNA TGTGCCAGCACAAGCGGGGGGGAAGATACGCAGTATTTT.

The J gene is TRBJ2-2, the V gene TRBV19; D is uncertain. The CDR3 covers 13 residues. The germline CDR1 and CDR2 sequences are LNHDA and SQIVND (reference sequence). V was cut by 4 bases and J by 6 bases, with 9 bases left in between. DNA for the CDR3: TGTGCCAGTAGTACGGGCCTGGCCGGGGAGCTGTTTTTT. This sequence encodes CASSTGLAGELFF.

V and J are TRBV3-1 and TRBJ2-1, with TRBD2 as a possible D gene (6 bases). The germline V and J ends were trimmed by 4 bases and 4 bases, with 11 bases remaining between them. The germline V gene has CDR1 LGHDT and CDR2 YNNKEL (reference sequence). The CDR3 has 14 residues. CDR3 DNA: TGTGCCAGCAGCCCGGGTAGCGGATACAATGAGCAGTTCTTC. Protein sequence: CASSPGSGYNEQFF.